The 13 T cell receptor beta chains presented below share a single source sample, sequenced in a study of human T cells and chemical hapten exposure. The time point: patch test 1, 2 weeks after DPC sensitization. Stated treatment: therapeutic diphenylcyclopropenone sensitization with weekly scalp DPC. One entry per CDR3 protein, called by TCRdb with MiXCR from the RACE reads. The sample yields about 360,000 distinct CDR3 sequences, 4% to 5.5% seen once. The sequences come from whole blood, collected in connection with sensitization to the hapten diphenylcyclopropenone (DPC). Every receptor here comes from a woman between 45 and 65 years old with alopecia areata. Some clones in this sample may be carry-over from other donors' samples.

This clonotype has ten or more counts. The genes are TRBV2 and TRBJ1-5; D ambiguous. The CDR3 totals 15 residues. Trimming stripped 6 bases from V and 0 bases from J, with 12 bases between. The germline gives CDR1 SNHLY, CDR2 FYNNEI. In DNA form, the CDR3 reads TGTGCCAGCAGAGACTCCTGGGATAGCAATCAGCCCCAGCATTTT. This sequence encodes CASRDSWDSNQPQHF.

This clonotype was found many times. This chain uses TRBV5-6 with TRBJ2-3; D gene ambiguous. The CDR3 contains 10 residues. With 0 bases removed from V and 10 bases from J, the gap between germline ends came to 3 bases. Germline assignment: CDR1 SGHDT and CDR2 YYEEEE. In DNA, the CDR3 is TGTGCCAGCAGCTTGGGCCCGCAGTATTTT. The encoded protein is CASSLGPQYF. Variable domain in full (rest from reference TRBV5-6 and TRBJ2-3): DAGVTQSPTHLIKTRGQQVTLRCSPKSGHDTVSWYQQALGQGPQFIFQYYEEEERQRGNFPDRFSGHQFPNYSSELNVNALLLGDSALYLCASSLGPQYFGPGTRLTVL.

Many counts were recorded for this clonotype. The chain couples TRBV28 to TRBJ2-7; perhaps TRBD2 as D (6 bases). V was trimmed by 7 bases and J by 2 bases, leaving 12 bases between them. CDR1 is MDHEN, CDR2 SYDVKM, per germline. The CDR3 length is 13 residues. CDR3 nucleotides: TGTGCCAGCAAGAGCGCGGGGACCTACGAGCAGTACTTC. It translates to CASKSAGTYEQYF.

The chain has TRBV29-1 and TRBJ1-2; TRBD1 aligns across 8 bases. The CDR3 sequence is 16 residues long. The germline CDR1 and CDR2 sequences are SQVTM and ANQGSEA. Losses at the gene ends were 4 bases for V and 1 base for J; bases not matched to a gene: 11. This CDR3 is CSVGGQGASRNYGYTF. The CDR3, as DNA: TGCAGCGTTGGCGGGCAGGGGGCCTCCCGTAACTATGGCTACACCTTC.

This clonotype showed up many times. The chain couples TRBV12-3 or TRBV12-4 to TRBJ1-5, with a possible D match to TRBD1 (5 bases). The ends were cut back, 8 bases at V and 7 bases at J, with 15 bases in the middle. The CDR3 spans 13 residues. CDR3 region: CASSTGGGQPQHF. For the CDR3, the DNA is TGTGCCAGCTCGACGGGGGGAGGACAGCCCCAGCATTTT.

The chain employs TRBV2 and TRBJ2-7; D is ambiguous. Trimming removed 2 bases at V and 5 bases at J, with 4 bases between. The CDR3 is 11 residues long. Germline V CDR1 and CDR2: SNHLY, FYNNEI. The CDR3 loop reads CASSETHEQYF. CDR3 in DNA: TGTGCCAGCAGTGAAACCCACGAGCAGTACTTC.

This clonotype has a count of ten or more. The CDR3 DNA follows: TGTGCCATCAGTGAGGAAACAGGCGCTGAAGCTTTCTTT. It encodes CAISEETGAEAFF. The V and J genes are TRBV10-3 and TRBJ1-1, with D possibly being TRBD1 (5 bases). The CDR3 spans 13 residues. Germline CDR1 reads ENHRY; CDR2 reads SYGVKD. V lost 2 bases to trimming and J lost 6 bases, with 10 bases between them.

This clonotype showed up many times. The rearrangement links TRBV4-2 to TRBJ1-2; perhaps TRBD1 as D (6 bases). V was trimmed by 3 bases and J by 4 bases, leaving 12 bases between them. CDR1 is LGHNA and CDR2 is YNFKEQ in the germline V gene. The length of the CDR3 is 14 residues. CDR3 residues: CASSHTGSSYGYTF. For the CDR3, the DNA is TGTGCCAGCAGCCATACAGGGAGCTCCTATGGCTACACCTTC.

A word on this clonotype: The junction shows a germline mismatch at one end, possibly a read error. The chain combines TRBV19 with TRBJ1-2; D remains ambiguous. CDR1 and CDR2 from the germline V gene are LNHDA and SQIVND (reference sequence). The CDR3 contains 16 residues. CDR3 nucleotides: TGTGCCAGGAGTATACCCAGCGGGAGAGTCAACTATGGCTACACCTTC. Amino acids: CARSIPSGRVNYGYTF.

This clonotype was counted a few times. The J gene is TRBJ2-7, the V gene TRBV6-6, with 8 bases aligning to TRBD2. The CDR3 runs 16 residues. Trimming at V came to 0 bases and at J to 2 bases, leaving 6 bases not matched to a gene. Germline values: CDR1 MNHNY, CDR2 SVGAGI (reference sequence). The DNA of the CDR3 is TGTGCCAGCAGTTACTCAGCGGGAGAGGCCGCCTACGAGCAGTACTTC. Translation gives CASSYSAGEAAYEQYF.

This chain connects TRBV4-1 to TRBJ1-2; weak D call: TRBD1 (5 bases). This CDR3 comprises 17 residues. Germline V gene lookup returns CDR1 MGHRA and CDR2 YSYEKL. V shed 0 bases and J shed 1 base, with 15 bases lying between them. For the CDR3, the DNA is TGCGCCAGCAGCCAAGATTCTTCGGGGCCGGATAACTATGGCTACACCTTC. This encodes CASSQDSSGPDNYGYTF.

This clonotype was picked up many times. V usage is TRBV4-3 and J usage is TRBJ2-1; 9 bases align to TRBD2. Germline CDR1 and CDR2: LGHNA and YSLEER. V shed 4 bases, J shed 2 bases, and the junction held 6 bases outside the gene matches. CDR3 length equals 16 residues. Here the CDR3 reads CASSPSSGTTYNEQFF. The CDR3 DNA reads TGCGCCAGCAGCCCCTCTAGCGGGACGACCTACAATGAGCAGTTCTTC.

This clonotype has a count of ten or more. V usage is TRBV24-1 and J usage is TRBJ2-7; tentatively, D is TRBD1 (6 bases). The CDR3 extends over 15 amino acids. Trimming shortened V by 5 bases and J by 1 base, and 14 bases separated the two germline ends. From germline, CDR1 is KGHDR and CDR2 SFDVKD. In DNA form, the CDR3 reads TGTGCCACCAGTGCCCCCGCCAGGGGATCCTACGAGCAGTACTTC. Translation gives CATSAPARGSYEQYF.